One and the same sample provided the 24 T cell receptor beta chains below, sequenced in a study of blood T cells in healthy people across ages. Primers used in a second PCR of roughly 6 to 12 cycles were a sample-barcoded 5' primer and a J-beta primer mix. TCRdb passed the 5' RACE reads through MiXCR, listing each CDR3 protein once. The data show fewer than 900,000 distinct CDR3 sequences, with roughly 50% seen just once and 25% to 35% held by the top ten. The source material was blood. The receptors derive from a woman aged 60-70 years in good health.

This clonotype was seen a handful of times. The chain couples TRBV7-8 to TRBJ2-4; a possible D gene is TRBD1 (6 bases). The CDR3 runs 14 residues. Germline values: CDR1 SGHVS, CDR2 FQNEAQ. V lost 3 bases to trimming and J lost 13 bases, with 19 bases between them. The CDR3 loop is CASSFRDQSRGQYF. In nucleotides, the CDR3 is TGTGCCAGCAGCTTTCGGGACCAGTCTAGGGGGCAGTACTTC.

The chain joins TRBV20-1 to TRBJ2-4; D call uncertain. Deletions cut 0 bases from V and 0 bases from J, with 9 bases between. The CDR3 loop spans 15 amino acids. Germline loops: CDR1 DFQATT, CDR2 SNEGSKA (reference sequence). CDR3 residues: CSAREAALAKNIQYF. The DNA for the CDR3 is TGCAGTGCTAGAGAGGCGGCCCTAGCCAAAAACATTCAGTACTTC.

V gene TRBV20-1 combines with J gene TRBJ2-5, with D uncertain. V lost 0 bases and J 2 bases, leaving 16 bases between the germline ends. Germline V CDR1 and CDR2: DFQATT, SNEGSKA (reference sequence). This CDR3 has 16 residues. The CDR3 sequence is CSARDAHRPQQETQYF. As DNA, the CDR3 is TGCAGTGCTAGAGATGCCCACCGCCCCCAGCAAGAGACCCAGTACTTC.

CDR3 amino acids: CASSGGSGPRYEQYF. The CDR3, as DNA: TGTGCCAGCAGCGGGGGGAGCGGGCCTAGGTATGAGCAGTACTTC. The V gene is TRBV7-2, the J gene TRBJ2-5, with D maybe TRBD2 (6 bases). Germline V gene lookup returns CDR1 SGHTA and CDR2 FQGNSA. The V end lost 5 bases, the J end lost 11 bases, and 24 bases lay between the germline ends. This CDR3 region has 15 residues.

This clonotype was seen a few times. The chain has TRBV27 and TRBJ2-7; D is possibly TRBD1 (5 bases). Germline V gives CDR1 MNHEY, CDR2 SMNVEV (reference sequence). Trimming pared 6 bases from V and 3 bases from J, leaving 21 bases between. CDR3 size: 16 residues. CDR3 loop: CASSPLLRGADYEQYF. CDR3 coding DNA: TGTGCCAGCAGCCCCCTTCTTAGGGGCGCAGACTACGAGCAGTACTTC.

The chain employs TRBV7-9 and TRBJ2-3, with D perhaps given as TRBD1 or TRBD2 (5 bases each). V dropped 5 bases and J dropped 2 bases, with 14 bases sitting between them. This CDR3 is 15 amino acids long. Germline V gene data show CDR1 as SEHNR and CDR2 as FQNEAQ (reference sequence). Here the CDR3 DNA reads TGTGCCAGCAGCCCACAGGTAGCGTTCACAGATACGCAGTATTTT. This gives the protein CASSPQVAFTDTQYF.

The rearrangement links TRBV4-3 to TRBJ2-1; possibly TRBD2 for D (5 bases). Germline loops: CDR1 LGHNA, CDR2 YSLEER. This CDR3 is 16 amino acids long. V lost 0 bases and J 4 bases, leaving 13 bases between the germline ends. The CDR3 coding sequence is TGCGCCAGCAGCCAAGACCTCGCGGGTTCTTACAATGAGCAGTTCTTC. It encodes CASSQDLAGSYNEQFF.

The V call is TRBV5-1, the J call TRBJ2-7; D is undetermined. The CDR3 runs 14 residues. With 4 bases removed from V and 5 bases from J, the gap between germline ends came to 16 bases. Per germline, CDR1 SGHRS and CDR2 YFSETQ. The chain's CDR3 is CASSNLGAADEQYF. DNA of the CDR3: TGCGCCAGCAGCAACCTCGGCGCCGCGGACGAGCAGTACTTC.

The J gene is TRBJ2-1, the V gene TRBV27, with D possibly called TRBD1 or TRBD2 (5 bases each). This CDR3 is built from 16 residues. The V end was cut by 5 bases, the J end by 8 bases, with 22 bases between. The germline V gene has CDR1 MNHEY and CDR2 SMNVEV (reference sequence). CDR3 nucleotide sequence: TGTGCCAGCAGTGTCTCGAGGGGCGCAAAGAATCATGAGCAGTTCTTC. Its protein product is CASSVSRGAKNHEQFF.

CDR3 amino acids: CASSATSVRSTGELFF. In nucleotides, the CDR3 is TGTGCCAGCAGTGCCACCTCGGTTCGTTCCACCGGGGAGCTGTTTTTT. V and J are TRBV2 and TRBJ2-2; D unclear. Germline V gene lookup returns CDR1 SNHLY and CDR2 FYNNEI. V lost 4 bases and J lost 4, with 16 bases in between. The CDR3 sequence is 16 residues long.

The rearrangement links TRBV7-3 to TRBJ2-3; D gene ambiguous. CDR3 size: 13 residues. Trimming removed 7 bases at V and 2 bases at J, with 10 bases between. Per the germline V gene, CDR1 is SGHTA and CDR2 is FQGTGA. Written as DNA, the CDR3 is TGTGCCAGCAAATCGCGGAACACAGATACGCAGTATTTT. Protein product: CASKSRNTDTQYF. Variable domain in full (rest from reference TRBV7-3 and TRBJ2-3): GAGVSQTPSNKVTEKGKYVELRCDPISGHTALYWYRQSLGQGPEFLIYFQGTGAADDSGLPNDRFFAVRPEGSVSTLKIQRTERGDSAVYLCASKSRNTDTQYFGPGTRLTVL.

This clonotype was observed many times. This rearrangement joins TRBV4-3 to TRBJ1-2, with D possibly being TRBD1 (5 bases). Trimming removed 2 bases at V and 6 bases at J, with 19 bases between. The CDR3 is 16 residues long. From germline, CDR1 is LGHNA and CDR2 YSLEER. This CDR3 is CASSQKTAAGRDGYTF. In nucleotides, the CDR3 is TGCGCCAGCAGCCAAAAGACAGCAGCCGGAAGGGATGGCTACACCTTC.

This sequence joins TRBV28 and TRBJ2-3; D is tentatively TRBD1 or TRBD2 (5 bases each). In germline, CDR1 is MDHEN, CDR2 SYDVKM. This CDR3 spans 18 amino acids. Between the trimmed V and J ends, which lost 4 bases and 2 bases, there was a span of 22 bases. The chain's CDR3 is CASSYSPSSKGYTDTQYF. CDR3 DNA sequence: TGTGCCAGCAGTTACTCCCCCTCTAGCAAGGGGTACACAGATACGCAGTATTTT. Combining the CDR3 with reference TRBV28 and TRBJ2-3 gives the whole variable domain DVKVTQSSRYLVKRTGEKVFLECVQDMDHENMFWYRQDPGLGLRLIYFSYDVKMKEKGDIPEGYSVSREKKERFSLILESASTNQTSMYLCASSYSPSSKGYTDTQYFGPGTRLTVL.

The V call is TRBV3-1, the J call TRBJ1-6, with D possibly matching TRBD1 (6 bases). Trimming left V 1 base short and J 9 bases short, with 13 bases between. The CDR3 runs 15 residues. Germline assignment: CDR1 LGHDT and CDR2 YNNKEL (reference sequence). CDR3 nucleotides: TGTGCCAGCAGCCAAGGACGCAGGGGAGGTTCACCCCTCCACTTT. Residues: CASSQGRRGGSPLHF.

This chain joins TRBV5-5 and TRBJ1-5; no firm D call. Germline V gene sequence: CDR1 SGHKS, CDR2 YYEKEE (reference sequence). The CDR3 runs to 14 residues. V was clipped by 2 bases and J by 6 bases, with 12 bases between them. Here the CDR3 reads CASSFDPLGQPQHF. The CDR3 nucleotides read TGTGCCAGCAGCTTCGACCCTTTGGGTCAGCCCCAGCATTTT.

The chain recombines TRBV4-3 with TRBJ1-1, with no clear D. The germline V and J ends were trimmed by 8 bases and 0 bases, with 13 bases remaining between them. CDR1 and CDR2 (germline): LGHNA, YSLEER. The CDR3 sequence is 14 residues long. The CDR3 reads CASALGVVNTEAFF. CDR3 DNA: TGCGCCAGCGCACTGGGAGTTGTGAACACTGAAGCTTTCTTT.

The rearrangement links TRBV7-3 to TRBJ2-4; 12 bases align to TRBD2. There are 16 residues in the CDR3. The germline V gene has CDR1 SGHTA and CDR2 FQGTGA. V shed 5 bases, J shed 13 bases, and the junction held 15 bases outside the gene matches. The CDR3 sequence is CASSPGGLAGSTVQYF. The CDR3 bases are TGTGCCAGCAGCCCGGGGGGACTAGCGGGTTCTACGGTGCAGTACTTC.

The genes are TRBV4-1 and TRBJ1-2; the D gene is possibly TRBD1 (5 bases). This CDR3 has 15 amino acids. Germline CDR1 MGHRA, CDR2 YSYEKL. V lost 3 bases and J 4 bases, leaving 15 bases between the germline ends. CDR3 in DNA: TGCGCCAGCAGCCACGCGGGGCGCGGGGCCTATGGCTACACCTTC. This sequence encodes CASSHAGRGAYGYTF.

About this clonotype: One junction end does not reproduce the germline sequence, and a read error may be involved. This sequence joins TRBV7-2 and TRBJ1-5; D not resolved. The germline gives CDR1 SGHTA, CDR2 FQGNSA. This CDR3 is built from 13 residues. The CDR3 DNA follows: TGTGCCAGCAGCGTGACGGTGTATCAGCCTCAGCATTTT. Its translation is CASSVTVYQPQHF.

This clonotype was seen a few times. This chain uses TRBV20-1 with TRBJ2-5, with D possibly matching TRBD1 (6 bases). Germline V gene lookup returns CDR1 DFQATT and CDR2 SNEGSKA (reference sequence). The V end lost 6 bases, the J end lost 5 bases, and 10 bases lay between the germline ends. The CDR3 contains 11 residues. The CDR3 sequence: CSAGAPETQYF. The CDR3 coding sequence is TGCAGTGCGGGGGCACCGGAGACCCAGTACTTC.

The chain couples TRBV12-3 or TRBV12-4 to TRBJ1-1; D uncertain. V dropped 3 bases and J dropped 6 bases, with 8 bases sitting between them. This CDR3 comprises 12 residues. CDR3 sequence: CASSFGPAEAFF. CDR3 nucleotides: TGTGCCAGCAGTTTCGGGCCAGCTGAAGCTTTCTTT.

Concerning this clonotype itself: One end of the junction is discordant with germline, which a read error may explain. This chain joins TRBV24-1 and TRBJ2-1; D gene unclear. CDR3 length: 12 residues. CDR1 is KGHDR and CDR2 is SFDVKD in the germline V gene. DNA of the CDR3: TGTGCCACCAGTGATTCCTTCAATGAGCAGTTCTTC. It is translated as CATSDSFNEQFF.

The chain employs TRBV7-2 and TRBJ2-7; D unresolved. V lost 2 bases and J 6 bases, leaving 8 bases between the germline ends. The CDR3 consists of 12 residues. The germline gives CDR1 SGHTA, CDR2 FQGNSA. The chain's CDR3 is CASSLFPFEQYF. The CDR3 coding sequence is TGTGCCAGCAGCTTATTCCCCTTCGAGCAGTACTTC.

Points on this clonotype: This may arise from a read error, as a much more abundant clone is one base away. The rearrangement links TRBV28 to TRBJ2-7; TRBD1 might be the D (6 bases). CDR1 and CDR2 from the germline V gene are MDHEN and SYDVKM. The CDR3 spans 16 residues. V lost 4 bases and J 5 bases, leaving 21 bases between the germline ends. The CDR3 loop is CASSSLNPGTYHEQYF. In DNA form, the CDR3 reads TGTGCCAGCAGTTCCCTTAATCCCGGGACATACCACGAGCAGTACTTC.